This note documents a single TCR beta chain sequence. The antigen this receptor binds is unknown. Base-call qualities are not available, and no considerably larger clone is one nucleotide away. There are 18 amino acids in the CDR3, from cysteine to phenylalanine inclusive. The retained sequence is limited to the CDR3, 54 bases, with the frame set at the first base. V is pruned by 3 bases and J by 2 bases, leaving 9 bases of the junction without a gene match. CDR1 and CDR2 were assigned from the germline V gene (reference sequence) as LGHDT and YNNKEL. The entry originates in a study of blood T cell repertoires in COVID-19 (dated by TCRdb to the early 2020s). Regarding the research as a whole: Samples covering the acute and convalescent phases of COVID-19 were provided by collaborators in the United States, Italy and Spain. The material from the prospective study consisted of cDNA or gDNA derived from T cells, B-cell-depleted T cells, or PBMCs. Deeply sampled blood TCRbeta repertoires from subjects exposed to, actively infected with, or recovered from COVID-19 were included in the dataset. The repertoires were made available in a free public database intended to serve as a resource for research on the immune response to SARS-CoV-2. The samples were drawn from two sources: the first 160 participants of the ongoing ImmuneRACE study, and 1,254 subjects contributed by 6 global collaborators. A de-identified subject ID, COVID-19 status, age in years and sex were almost always included in the sample metadata. Where available, HLA class I and class II types were taken from metadata supplied by the sample provider and were not determined by assay-based typing. Study-level results and caveats: The quantity of clinical and demographic metadata differed by source and by participant and was supplied without curation.

Another Seattle source contributed samples from volunteer blood donors who had recovered from COVID-19. The collaborating institutions used their own protocols to collect whole blood in K2EDTA tubes. Collaborator samples were shipped for TCRbeta analysis as frozen whole blood, isolated PBMCs, or DNA extracted from either sample type. TCRbeta CDR3 regions were amplified from genomic DNA using the immunoSEQ Assay, a bias-controlled multiplex PCR. Per the original workflow: The number of nucleated cells in each sample was estimated from the amplification of reference gene primers within the assay. To quantify the absolute abundance of each unique TCRbeta CDR3 rearrangement, sequence reads were collapsed and filtered. For each sample, productive Simpson clonality was calculated by taking the square root of Simpson's diversity index across productive rearrangements. Here the immuneACCESS table is served through TCRdb, limited to in-frame sequences with V and J called. Missing clones are a known gap in these copies; in checked studies unresolved V genes cover under half, and the rest lacks a known reason. The V and J calls and clone size come from that table; D and trimming were worked out from the DNA. A total of about 190,000 clones appear in this sample, roughly 80% of them only once. 13% of the sample comes from the top ten.

The V gene is TRBV3-1 (or the pseudogene TRBV3-2) and the J gene is TRBJ2-6; 8 nucleotides in the junction match TRBD1. The sequence derives from a middle-aged man who had recovered from COVID-19. The sample was peripheral blood. The CDR3 protein: CASSQGAGGFAGANVLTF. The DNA reads as follows: TGTGCCAGCAGCCAGGGGGCAGGGGGCTTTGCTGGGGCCAACGTCCTGACTTTC.